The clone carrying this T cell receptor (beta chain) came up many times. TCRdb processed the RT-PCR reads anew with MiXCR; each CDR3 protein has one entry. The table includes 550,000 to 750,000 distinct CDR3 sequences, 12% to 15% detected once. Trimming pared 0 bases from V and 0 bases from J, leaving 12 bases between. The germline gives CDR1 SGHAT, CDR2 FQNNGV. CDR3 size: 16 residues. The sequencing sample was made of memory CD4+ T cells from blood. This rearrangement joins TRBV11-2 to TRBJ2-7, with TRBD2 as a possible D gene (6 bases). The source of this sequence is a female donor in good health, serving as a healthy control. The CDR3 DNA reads TGTGCCAGCAGCTTAGATGCGGGAAAATACTCCTACGAGCAGTACTTC. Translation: CASSLDAGKYSYEQYF.